The T cell receptor (beta chain) under discussion was sequenced for a study of T-cell reconstitution after alpha-beta-depleted transplantation in children (dated by TCRdb to 2015 to 2016). With regard to the full study: Using TCR repertoire profiling, the study followed T-cell immune reconstitution in a quantitative way in children after TCRalphabeta/CD19-depleted allogeneic hematopoietic cell transplantation.

This clonotype was recorded many times. Its antigen is currently not known. Per-nucleotide qualities are absent, and no much larger clonotype sits a single base away. For CDR1 and CDR2, the germline V gene (reference sequence) lists DFQATT and SNEGSKA. The junction carries 15 bases between V and J, which are trimmed by 6 bases and 0 bases respectively. Reading from cysteine to phenylalanine, the CDR3 counts 14 amino acids. Just CDR3 DNA is preserved here, 42 bases in frame from base 1. Library preparation used PCR. The data were produced on an Illumina HiSeq 2500. TCR library preparation used molecular barcoding, with unique molecular identifiers applied to normalize quantification of the TCRbeta repertoire. The public reads were quality trimmed at Q25 with fastp and then assembled into clones with MiXCR by TCRdb, keeping productive beta chains. Each entry merges the rows of one CDR3 protein and shows their most common DNA and genes. Present in this sample are some 200,000 distinct CDR3 sequences, 9% to 10% of which were seen just once. The ten largest clonotypes hold less than 6% of the sample.

The chain employs TRBV20-1 and TRBJ2-7; the D gene is perhaps TRBD1 or TRBD2, as each covers 5 bases. This receptor was identified in a human donor who donated a stem cell graft to a child with SCID. The specimen comprised PBMCs from the stem cell graft donor, sampled from the stem cell graft. The DNA sequence is given as TGCAGTGCCCGCCGGGGCCTAGGCTCCTACGAGCAGTACTTC. This is translated as CSARRGLGSYEQYF.